The rows below give T cell receptor beta chains drawn from one sample of a study of T cell responses to AZD1222 COVID-19 vaccine. TCRdb's table, derived via immunoSEQ multiplex PCR, lists solely in-frame clones and lacks some. The repertoire has about 170,000 clones, 87% of them found once; the top ten carry 0.85% to 1.2%. The sample was peripheral blood, taken 28 days after the second AZD1222 dose. The receptors were gathered from an adult who received the AZD1222 COVID-19 vaccine. Both conserved end residues are part of each CDR3. The D gene is left open where the match is weak. Expanded clones are given a class, and other clones once, few, many or no size at all.

CDR3 length	J gene	clone size	D gene	V gene	CDR3 DNA	CDR3 protein
16	TRBJ2-2	-	-	TRBV5-6	TGTGCCAGCAGCTTGGCCGGGGGGCCTCCCCCCGGGGAGCTGTTTTTT	CASSLAGGPPPGELFF
14	TRBJ2-1	-	-	TRBV27	TGTGCCAGCAGGGTGGAGCGACCGGACAATGAGCAGTTCTTC	CASRVERPDNEQFF
14	TRBJ1-2	-	-	TRBV7-9	TGTGCCAGCAGCCCCGCCACCAGAGGCGGGTTTCTCACCTTC	CASSPATRGGFLTF
14	TRBJ1-1	-	-	TRBV19	TGTGCCAGTAGTCCCCGACAGACTTACACTGAAGCTTTCTTT	CASSPRQTYTEAFF
15	TRBJ2-7	-	TRBD1	TRBV5-1	TGCGCCAGCAGCTTGGAGGGACAGGGTTCCTACGAGCAGTACTTC	CASSLEGQGSYEQYF
17	TRBJ2-1	-	-	TRBV7-2	TGTGCCAGCAGCTTAGGGGGCGGGTCTCTCTCCTACAATGAGCAGTTCTTC	CASSLGGGSLSYNEQFF
13	TRBJ2-2	-	-	TRBV27	TGTGCCGCCCGCCTGGGGGTCACCGGGGAGCTGTTTTTT	CAARLGVTGELFF
16	TRBJ1-3	-	TRBD1	TRBV2	TGTGCCAGCACCCCCGACAGGGGGTCCCTGGGGGACACCATATATTTT	CASTPDRGSLGDTIYF
15	TRBJ1-2	-	-	TRBV2	TGTGCCAGCAGTGGGGGGGCGCCGATTACTATGGGCTACACCTTC	CASSGGAPITMGYTF
13	TRBJ2-5	-	-	TRBV4-1	TGCGCCAGCAGCCAAGGGGTAGTGGAGACCCAGTACTTC	CASSQGVVETQYF
12	TRBJ1-5	-	-	TRBV5-6	TGTGCCAGCAGCTTGGGCAAGCAGCCCCAGCATTTT	CASSLGKQPQHF
13	TRBJ2-1	-	TRBD2	TRBV5-8	TGTGCCAGCAGCTTTTCTAGCGGGGATGAGCAGTTCTTC	CASSFSSGDEQFF
14	TRBJ1-6	-	-	TRBV7-9	TGTGCCAGCAGCTCGGACAGTTCAGTTTCACCCCTCCACTTT	CASSSDSSVSPLHF
13	TRBJ1-1	-	-	TRBV18	TGTGCCAGCTCATGGGGGCTTGACACTGAAGCTTTCTTT	CASSWGLDTEAFF
15	TRBJ1-5	-	TRBD1	TRBV19	TGTGCCAGTAGTCTGGGTGACAGGGGGAATCAGCCCCAGCATTTT	CASSLGDRGNQPQHF
13	TRBJ1-2	-	-	TRBV6-2/TRBV6-3	TGTGCCAGCAGTTATTCGGAGCAATATGGCTACACCTTC	CASSYSEQYGYTF
16	TRBJ1-3	-	TRBD1	TRBV24-1	TGTGCCACCAGTGATGGGAGGACAGGGGAAGAAAACACCATATATTTT	CATSDGRTGEENTIYF
11	TRBJ2-2	-	-	TRBV6-5	TGTGCCAGCAGTCGCACCGGGGAGCTGTTTTTT	CASSRTGELFF
14	TRBJ1-2	few	-	TRBV7-9	TGTGCCAGCAGCTCCCTTGAAGGGGGCTATGGCTACACCTTC	CASSSLEGGYGYTF
15	TRBJ2-1	-	TRBD2	TRBV19	TGTGCCACGAAGCTTTGGACTAGCGGGGGGGCTGTGCAGTTCTTC	CATKLWTSGGAVQFF
15	TRBJ1-6	few	-	TRBV6-5	TGTGCCAGCAGTAAACCCACGGACAGTAATTCACCCCTCCACTTT	CASSKPTDSNSPLHF
13	TRBJ2-5	-	TRBD2	TRBV7-2	TGTGCCAGCAGCGCTATGGGGGGGGAGACCCAGTACTTC	CASSAMGGETQYF
14	TRBJ2-7	-	-	TRBV7-2	TGTGCCAGCAGCTTAGGGTTGGGGATCTACGAGCAGTACTTC	CASSLGLGIYEQYF
15	TRBJ1-5	once	TRBD1	TRBV4-1	TGCGCCAGCAGCCAAGGGACAGGCACTTATCAGCCCCAGCATTTT	CASSQGTGTYQPQHF
11	TRBJ2-3	-	-	TRBV6-5	TGTGCCAGCAGTTATCAGGGTACGCAGTATTTT	CASSYQGTQYF
20	TRBJ2-7	-	-	TRBV3-1/TRBV3-2	TGTGCCAGCAGCCAAGTCAGGTCTCCCACGGGACCCCGACTCTCCTACGAGCAGTACTTC	CASSQVRSPTGPRLSYEQYF
16	TRBJ2-5	-	TRBD2	TRBV4-1	TGCGCCAGCAGCCAAGGTGTAGCGGGGAGCCAAGAGACCCAGTACTTC	CASSQGVAGSQETQYF
15	TRBJ1-3	-	-	TRBV4-1	TGCGCCAGCAGCCAAGGTGGCAGGGCTGGAAACACCATATATTTT	CASSQGGRAGNTIYF
20	TRBJ2-2	few	-	TRBV4-1	TGCGCCAGCAGCACCCTACGGGGGAGGAAGACAACACCGAACACCGGGGAGCTGTTTTTT	CASSTLRGRKTTPNTGELFF
15	TRBJ1-5	-	-	TRBV5-5	TGTGCCAGCAGTCCAGTTTTGGATAGCAATCAGCCCCAGCATTTT	CASSPVLDSNQPQHF
18	TRBJ2-1	-	TRBD2	TRBV2	TGTGCCAGCAGTTTGTCTAGCGGGGGGGAAAGCTCCTACAATGAGCAGTTCTTC	CASSLSSGGESSYNEQFF
15	TRBJ1-4	-	-	TRBV5-1	TGCGCCAGCAGCTTGGACAGGGTCCTTGACGAAAAACTGTTTTTT	CASSLDRVLDEKLFF
13	TRBJ1-2	-	-	TRBV10-3	TGTGCCATCACCGAGACCGTATCGGGAGGCTACACCTTC	CAITETVSGGYTF
14	TRBJ2-3	-	TRBD1	TRBV11-2	TGTGCCAGCAGCTACGTACAGGGGACAGATACGCAGTATTTT	CASSYVQGTDTQYF
19	TRBJ1-4	-	-	TRBV28	TGTGCCAGCAGTGTGACCCCGGACAGACCCGACGGGAGTAATGAAAAACTGTTTTTT	CASSVTPDRPDGSNEKLFF
13	TRBJ1-5	-	-	TRBV6-5	TGTGCCAGCCGGAAGGAAGGGAATCAGCCCCAGCATTTT	CASRKEGNQPQHF
16	TRBJ2-2	-	TRBD1	TRBV3-1/TRBV3-2	TGTGCCAGCAGCCAAGAGGGGACAGGGGTCACCGGGGAGCTGTTTTTT	CASSQEGTGVTGELFF
14	TRBJ1-2	-	TRBD1	TRBV6-5	TGTGCCAGCAGTTACGCCAGACAGGGGGGTGGCTACACCTTC	CASSYARQGGGYTF
12	TRBJ1-1	-	TRBD1	TRBV2	TGTGCCAGCAGAACAGGGGGAATTGAAGCTTTCTTT	CASRTGGIEAFF
14	TRBJ2-1	once	TRBD2	TRBV7-6	TGTGCCAGCAGCCGGGGGGGCTCCTACAATGAGCAGTTCTTC	CASSRGGSYNEQFF
14	TRBJ2-2	-	TRBD1	TRBV5-4	TGTGCCAGCAGCGAGGGGGCGAGCACCGGGGAGCTGTTTTTT	CASSEGASTGELFF
15	TRBJ1-6	-	-	TRBV5-1	TGCGCCAGCAGCACTTCTACAGGGCGGAATTCACCCCTCCACTTT	CASSTSTGRNSPLHF
14	TRBJ2-5	-	TRBD2	TRBV5-1	TGCGCCAGCAGGTATCGGGGGGGCGAAGAGACCCAGTACTTC	CASRYRGGEETQYF
15	TRBJ1-1	few	TRBD1	TRBV4-1	TGCGCCAGCAGCCAACCTCGACAGGGAGGCACTGAAGCTTTCTTT	CASSQPRQGGTEAFF
14	TRBJ1-3	-	-	TRBV3-1/TRBV3-2	TGTGCCAGCAGCGCTGACAGCATAATAAACACCATATATTTT	CASSADSIINTIYF
13	TRBJ1-2	-	TRBD1	TRBV2	TGTGCCAGCAGTGTCCAGGGGGACTATGGCTACACCTTC	CASSVQGDYGYTF
15	TRBJ1-2	-	TRBD1	TRBV5-6	TGTGCCAGCAGCTTGGATACAGGGGGCGCGGCGGGCTACACCTTC	CASSLDTGGAAGYTF
15	TRBJ1-5	-	-	TRBV7-6	TGTGCCAGCAGCTTAGCAGGTGACAGTAATCAGCCCCAGCATTTT	CASSLAGDSNQPQHF